This TCR beta chain was identified in a study of blood T cell repertoires in COVID-19. The overall study: The origin of the acute and convalescent COVID-19 samples was the United States, Italy and Spain. In each case, the material was cDNA or gDNA derived from T cells, B-cell-depleted T cells, or PBMCs.

The length of the CDR3 is 15 residues. The trim removed 1 base at V and 2 bases at J, leaving 3 bases unmatched. From germline, CDR1 is LNHDA and CDR2 SQIVND (reference sequence). This clone has just one count. Some clones are missing from TCRdb's copy, which holds only in-frame ones; the method was immunoSEQ multiplex PCR. The sample yields 45,000 or so clones, approximately 79% seen once. This TCR was sampled from a human donor in a cohort sampled during active COVID-19. Sequencing input: peripheral blood. The rearrangement links TRBV19 to TRBJ2-7, with 9 bases aligning to TRBD2. The CDR3 reads CASSIVAGETYEQYF. CDR3 bases: TGTGCCAGTAGTATAGTAGCGGGGGAGACCTACGAGCAGTACTTC.